In this sample, the clone carrying this TCR beta chain turned up many times. The antigen is not known. TCRdb re-analysed the multiplex PCR reads in MiXCR, keeping a single row per CDR3 protein. The sample gives over 200,000 distinct CDR3 sequences, roughly 32% of which show up once; approximately 1.4% is in the top ten. These data originate in a study of breast tumors, draining lymph nodes, adjacent tissues. Between the trimmed V and J ends, which lost 0 bases and 7 bases, there was a span of 14 bases. This CDR3 contains 15 residues. Looked up from germline, CDR1 is LGHNT and CDR2 is FRNRAP. General observations from the study: Compared with lymph nodes, tumors were less diverse; compared with nontumor tissue, more. Luminal-like breast cancer showed significantly higher tumor–nontumor repertoire similarity than basal-like.

The lymph nodes were axillary draining lymph nodes from breast cancer patients. Input material: axillary lymph node tissue. The chain has TRBV12-5 and TRBJ2-3; the D gene could be TRBD1 or TRBD2 (6 bases each). The origin of this receptor is a female donor with breast cancer. Some clones in this sample may be carry-over from other donors' samples. CDR3 in DNA: TGTGCTAGTGGTTTGGTACATGGGGGGCTAAATACGCAGTATTTT. It translates to CASGLVHGGLNTQYF. Supplemented by reference TRBV12-5 and TRBJ2-3, the full variable domain reads DARVTQTPRHKVTEMGQEVTMRCQPILGHNTVFWYRQTMMQGLELLAYFRNRAPLDDSGMPKDRFSAEMPDATLATLKIQPSEPRDSAVYFCASGLVHGGLNTQYFGPGTRLTVL.